This T cell receptor beta chain appears in the sequencing data of a study of T-cell memory formation after mild COVID-19. About the study: Clusters were largely donor specific. General observations from the study: CD4/CD8 balance held among clones contracting day 15 to 85, and later expanders leaned CD4+.

The authors produced TCR alpha and TCR beta cDNA libraries with sample barcodes and UMIs by 5'RACE using constant-segment primers. TCRdb redid the calling of the 5' RACE reads with MiXCR, one entry per CDR3 protein. The sample consists of about 110,000 distinct CDR3 sequences, over 15% of them appearing once. Concerning this clonotype: Its target is not known.

The CDR3 consists of 13 residues. V shed 0 bases and J shed 5 bases, with 10 bases lying between them. Per germline, CDR1 DFQATT and CDR2 SNEGSKA (reference sequence). This receptor was taken from an adult woman who had mild COVID-19 (a few samples of this study predate the infection). Cell type and time point are not known. The specimen was PBMCs or a T cell subset sorted from them (not recorded which). V usage is TRBV20-1 and J usage is TRBJ1-1; TRBD1 might be the D (6 bases). In DNA, the CDR3 is TGCAGTGCTAGAGATTTGGGGGCGACTGAAGCTTTCTTT. It codes for CSARDLGATEAFF.